This T cell receptor (beta chain) was sequenced in a study of blood T cells in healthy people across ages. CDR3 length: 15 amino acids. The germline CDR1 and CDR2 sequences are SGHVS and FQNEAQ. Between the trimmed V and J ends, which lost 5 bases and 7 bases, there was a span of 17 bases. Using a J-beta primer mix together with a sample-barcoded 5' primer, a second PCR was run for roughly 7 to 12 cycles. TCRdb analysed the 5' RACE reads with MiXCR anew, one entry per CDR3 protein. The sample consists of 650,000 to 950,000 distinct CDR3 sequences, 44% of them appearing once. Sequencing was carried out using blood. This chain connects TRBV7-8 to TRBJ1-4; a possible D gene is TRBD1 (5 bases). This TCR derives from a man aged 60-69 years in good health. The CDR3 DNA reads as TGTGCCAGCAGCCCCCGGGGAGGGGTGGGTGAAAAACTGTTTTTT. Protein: CASSPRGGVGEKLFF.